The 19 T cell receptor beta chains below all came from one sample that was sequenced in a study of CD8 T cells in ankylosing spondylitis. General study findings and limits: Seemingly characteristic of ankylosing spondylitis blood was a TCR beta motif consisting of about 8 highly homologous variants.

Their antigens remain unidentified. Each CDR3 protein is one row after TCRdb ran MiXCR on the 5' RACE reads. This table holds roughly 300,000 distinct CDR3 sequences, under 8.5% found once. Sequenced material: blood, either unsorted or a sorted T cell fraction (not recorded which). These receptors were obtained from a male donor with ankylosing spondylitis.

This clonotype was seen only a few times. The V call is TRBV29-1, the J call TRBJ2-1; TRBD2 matches at 7 bases. After removal of 4 bases from V and 6 bases from J, the junction contained 6 bases not matched to a gene. CDR1 is SQVTM and CDR2 is ANQGSEA in the germline V gene. CDR3 length equals 13 residues. The CDR3 nucleotides read TGCAGCGTTGGGGAGGGGTGGGGCAATGAGCAGTTCTTC. Translated, it gives CSVGEGWGNEQFF.

This clonotype showed up just a few times. This rearrangement joins TRBV12-3 or TRBV12-4 to TRBJ1-5; D call uncertain. The CDR3 is 12 amino acids. The ends were cut back, 8 bases at V and 0 bases at J, with 5 bases in the middle. CDR3 sequence: CASGISNQPQHF. In nucleotides, the CDR3 is TGTGCCAGCGGGATTAGCAATCAGCCCCAGCATTTT.

This clonotype was found a few times. This rearrangement joins TRBV5-6 to TRBJ2-2, with D tentatively TRBD2 (5 bases). V lost 0 bases and J 5 bases, leaving 11 bases between the germline ends. Germline values: CDR1 SGHDT, CDR2 YYEEEE. This CDR3 is 15 amino acids long. Here the CDR3 DNA reads TGTGCCAGCAGCTTGGCGGGGATGGAGACCGGGGAGCTGTTTTTT. Its protein product is CASSLAGMETGELFF.

This clonotype was seen a few times. The chain combines TRBV29-1 with TRBJ2-7; D might be TRBD1 or TRBD2, each matching 6 bases. There are 11 residues in the CDR3. Germline-derived CDR1 and CDR2 are SQVTM and ANQGSEA. The V and J ends lost 7 bases and 6 bases respectively, with 13 bases between them. CDR3 sequence (DNA): TGCAGCGCCCGAGAGGGGGGCGAGCAGTACTTC. Protein sequence: CSAREGGEQYF.

In this sample, this clonotype turned up many times. This sequence joins TRBV24-1 and TRBJ2-1, with 14 bases fitting TRBD2. The CDR3 sequence is 16 residues long. Germline assignment: CDR1 KGHDR and CDR2 SFDVKD. V dropped 2 bases and J dropped 10; count of bases not matched to a gene: 6. CDR3 sequence: CATSDSTSGRAREQFF. The CDR3 coding sequence is TGTGCCACCAGTGATTCGACTAGCGGGAGGGCAAGGGAGCAGTTCTTC.

The gene calls are TRBV5-1 and TRBJ2-7; TRBD2 aligns across 7 bases. CDR1 and CDR2 (germline): SGHRS, YFSETQ. The CDR3 totals 16 residues. V gave up 0 bases and J gave up 0 bases; unmatched junction bases: 6. The CDR3 reads CASSLGGGSISYEQYF. The CDR3 region has the DNA TGCGCCAGCAGCTTGGGTGGCGGGAGTATCTCCTACGAGCAGTACTTC.

The rearrangement links TRBV5-1 to TRBJ1-4; 9 nucleotides match TRBD1. The CDR3 totals 15 residues. Germline V CDR1 and CDR2: SGHRS, YFSETQ. V was pared by 0 bases and J by 8 bases, with 5 bases of the junction left unmatched. CDR3 bases: TGCGCCAGCAGCTTGGGGGACAGGGTGGCAGAAAAACTGTTTTTT. Translated, it gives CASSLGDRVAEKLFF.

V is TRBV27 and J is TRBJ2-3, with D tentatively TRBD1 (6 bases). Trimming pared 2 bases from V and 3 bases from J, leaving 12 bases between. Germline V gene lookup returns CDR1 MNHEY and CDR2 SMNVEV (reference sequence). This CDR3 contains 15 residues. The CDR3 loop reads CASSLDRLRTDTQYF. The DNA of the CDR3 is TGTGCCAGCAGTTTAGACAGGCTGAGGACAGATACGCAGTATTTT.

This clonotype was seen a handful of times. The chain carries TRBV5-6 and TRBJ1-4; 8 nucleotides line up with TRBD1. The CDR3 length is 17 residues. Germline CDR1 is SGHDT and CDR2 is YYEEEE. V lost 1 base to trimming and J lost 1 base; unmatched junction nucleotides: 6. Here the CDR3 reads CASSLTGGILTNEKLFF. In nucleotides, the CDR3 is TGTGCCAGCAGCTTGACAGGGGGGATACTAACTAATGAAAAACTGTTTTTT.

In this sample, this clonotype turned up many times. The CDR3 DNA reads as TGTGCCAGCAGCTTACGGAGACAGGGGCTTACCGGGGAGCTGTTTTTT. Its protein is CASSLRRQGLTGELFF. V gene TRBV7-8 combines with J gene TRBJ2-2; TRBD1 matches 8 bases. In germline, CDR1 is SGHVS, CDR2 FQNEAQ. The trim removed 2 bases at V and 5 bases at J, leaving 7 bases unmatched. There are 16 residues in the CDR3.

This clonotype has a count of ten or more. The rearrangement joins TRBV6-1 to TRBJ2-5; 8 positions agree with TRBD1. V dropped 6 bases and J dropped 5; count of bases not matched to a gene: 11. The CDR3 extends over 15 amino acids. CDR1 and CDR2 (germline): MNHNS, SASEGT. CDR3 coding DNA: TGTGCCAGCAGCCCCCTCGGACAGGGTGGTGAGACCCAGTACTTC. Translating gives CASSPLGQGGETQYF.

This clonotype was counted a few times. The chain employs TRBV15 and TRBJ2-2; D remains unclear. V was shortened by 2 bases and J by 4 bases, with 11 bases between the two germline ends. The CDR3 sequence is 15 residues long. CDR1 LNHNV and CDR2 YYDKDF come from the germline V gene (reference sequence). CDR3 nucleotides: TGTGCCACCAGCAGATCGTTAGCAGCCACCGGGGAGCTGTTTTTT. Translated: CATSRSLAATGELFF.

This clonotype was observed a handful of times. The CDR3 region has the DNA TGTGCCAGCAGCCCTTATGTTACAGATACGCAGTATTTT. Its translation is CASSPYVTDTQYF. The chain employs TRBV7-9 and TRBJ2-3; no definite D call. Trimming took 5 bases from V and 3 from J, leaving 9 bases between them. CDR1 is SEHNR and CDR2 is FQNEAQ in the germline V gene (reference sequence). CDR3 size: 13 residues.

Ten or more counts support this clonotype. The chain couples TRBV5-4 to TRBJ1-6; weak D call: TRBD1 (6 bases). CDR3 length equals 15 residues. V lost 4 bases to trimming and J lost 5 bases, with 13 bases between them. The V gene's germline CDR1 is SGHNT and CDR2 YYREEE (reference sequence). In nucleotides, the CDR3 is TGTGCCAGCAGCCCAGGACAGCGAGATAATTCACCCCTCCACTTT. Protein sequence: CASSPGQRDNSPLHF. Together with reference TRBV5-4 and TRBJ1-6, the CDR3 gives the full variable domain: ETGVTQSPTHLIKTRGQQVTLRCSSQSGHNTVSWYQQALGQGPQFIFQYYREEENGRGNFPPRFSGLQFPNYSSELNVNALELDDSALYLCASSPGQRDNSPLHFGNGTRLTVT.

This clonotype was seen many times. The CDR3 DNA reads TGTGCCAGCAGCCAAGATCCGGAGGGTTTCAATACGCAGTATTTT. Its protein product is CASSQDPEGFNTQYF. The chain has TRBV3-1 and TRBJ2-3; tentative D call: TRBD2 (6 bases). Germline CDR1 and CDR2: LGHDT and YNNKEL (reference sequence). Trimming cost V 0 bases and J 7 bases, with 14 bases left between them. The CDR3 is 15 amino acids.

This clonotype was picked up many times. This chain uses TRBV10-3 with TRBJ2-3; tentative D call: TRBD2 (7 bases). The CDR3 spans 17 residues. V lost 10 bases and J 1 base, leaving 24 bases between the germline ends. The germline gives CDR1 ENHRY, CDR2 SYGVKD. CDR3 in amino acids: CATIGLSGGRRTDTQYF. For the CDR3, the DNA is TGTGCCACCATAGGCCTTTCGGGGGGCCGGCGCACAGATACGCAGTATTTT.

This clonotype appeared many times. V and J are TRBV12-3 or TRBV12-4 and TRBJ2-1; 7 bases line up with TRBD2. The CDR3 runs 15 residues. Unmatched junction bases numbered 13, after V lost 5 bases and J lost 9 bases. In nucleotides, the CDR3 is TGTGCCAGCAGTCTCCTTGGCGGGAGTTATAGTGAGCAGTTCTTC. It encodes CASSLLGGSYSEQFF.

This clonotype has more than one count but fewer than ten. This chain joins TRBV7-2 and TRBJ2-3; D is possibly TRBD1 or TRBD2 (6 bases each). Germline CDR1 reads SGHTA; CDR2 reads FQGNSA. V lost 4 bases, J lost 0 bases, and 20 bases lay in between. The CDR3 is made up of 18 amino acids. The chain's CDR3 is CASSSTPGGGVSTDTQYF. The CDR3 coding sequence is TGTGCCAGCAGCTCTACGCCCGGGGGCGGGGTGAGCACAGATACGCAGTATTTT.

This clonotype was counted between two and nine times. The chain employs TRBV3-1 and TRBJ1-5; 8 bases are shared with TRBD1. The CDR3 is 15 amino acids. Germline V gives CDR1 LGHDT, CDR2 YNNKEL (reference sequence). After removal of 0 bases from V and 3 bases from J, the junction contained 1 base not matched to a gene. For the CDR3, the DNA is TGTGCCAGCAGCCAAGAGGGACAGGACAATCAGCCCCAGCATTTT. It translates to CASSQEGQDNQPQHF.